A single sample is the source of the 5 T cell receptor beta chains below, sequenced in a study of CD8+CD57+ T cells in acquired aplastic anemia. TCR beta VDJ and CDR3 were profiled, and genomic DNA was the template. In TCRdb, the reads were re-called with MiXCR into one record per CDR3 protein. This sample has approximately 380,000 distinct CDR3 sequences, with roughly 64% found just once. The sequencing sample was made of sorted CD4+, CD8+, or CD8+CD57+ T cells (not recorded which) from PBMCs. The receptor source for this set is a human donor in good health, serving as a control.

V is TRBV18 and J is TRBJ2-4, with D uncertain. V was pared by 0 bases and J by 0 bases, with 3 bases between. This CDR3 region has 14 residues. Germline CDR1 reads KGHSH; CDR2 reads LQKENI. The chain's CDR3 is CASSPPSAKNIQYF. DNA for the CDR3: TGTGCCAGCTCACCACCTTCAGCCAAAAACATTCAGTACTTC. The whole variable domain, filled in from reference TRBV18 and TRBJ2-4, reads NAGVMQNPRHLVRRRGQEARLRCSPMKGHSHVYWYRQLPEEGLKFMVYLQKENIIDESGMPKERFSAEFPKEGPSILRIQQVVRGDSAAYFCASSPPSAKNIQYFGAGTRLSVL.

This clonotype was picked up many times. J is TRBJ2-7 and V is TRBV20-1; 11 bases map to TRBD2. This CDR3 contains 16 residues. After removal of 3 bases from V and 2 bases from J, the junction contained 9 bases not matched to a gene. CDR1 and CDR2 from the germline V gene are DFQATT and SNEGSKA (reference sequence). CDR3 loop: CSASEPLAGGAYEQYF. The CDR3 region has the DNA TGCAGTGCTAGCGAACCTCTAGCGGGGGGCGCCTACGAGCAGTACTTC.

The gene calls are TRBV7-9 and TRBJ1-3; tentative D call: TRBD1 (6 bases). The CDR3 runs 15 residues. Germline CDR1 is SEHNR and CDR2 is FQNEAQ (reference sequence). The V end was cut by 5 bases, the J end by 16 bases, with 27 bases between. CDR3 sequence (DNA): TGTGCCAGCAGCCCCGGACAGACTAACTATGGCAACATCTATTTT. Translated: CASSPGQTNYGNIYF.

This clonotype was counted at least ten times. The chain links TRBV18 to TRBJ2-3; 10 nucleotides match TRBD2. This CDR3 has 16 residues. The trim removed 4 bases at V and 2 bases at J, leaving 6 bases unmatched. Germline CDR1 is KGHSH and CDR2 is LQKENI. CDR3 loop: CASSQGLAENTDTQYF. CDR3 DNA: TGTGCCAGCTCACAAGGACTAGCGGAAAACACAGATACGCAGTATTTT.

This clonotype has only a few counts. The chain has TRBV7-7 and TRBJ2-5, with D possibly matching TRBD1 (5 bases). The germline gives CDR1 SSHAT, CDR2 FNYEAQ (reference sequence). The CDR3 contains 16 residues. Trimming left V 5 bases short and J 7 bases short, with 23 bases between. CDR3 region: CASSQNPSSSRGTQYF. CDR3 coding DNA: TGTGCCAGCAGCCAGAACCCATCCTCCAGTAGGGGGACCCAGTACTTC.